This T cell receptor beta chain was sequenced for a study of shared clonotypes between healthy human individuals. Positively selected for CCR7, the CD45RO-negative cells used as naive CD8 cells excluded terminally differentiated effector memory CD45RA+ cells. The table came from immunoSEQ multiplex PCR; TCRdb's copy has only in-frame clones and leaves some out. The sample lists 800,000 to 950,000 clones, about 96% seen once, with about 0.21% in the top ten. CDR1 and CDR2 from the germline V gene are SGHAT and FQNNGV. The junction had 7 bases not matched to a gene; V was cut back by 0 bases and J by 0 bases. This CDR3 is 17 amino acids long.

Sequenced: naive CD8+ T cells sorted from blood. The clonotype was recovered from a man aged 25-40 years in good health. The rearrangement joins TRBV11-2 to TRBJ2-7; 8 nucleotides match TRBD1. The CDR3 DNA follows: TGTGCCAGCAGCTTAGACGTTTGGGACAGGAGCTCCTACGAGCAGTACTTC. As protein: CASSLDVWDRSSYEQYF.